The present entry profiles one T cell receptor (beta chain) with its context. Its antigen is currently unknown. This record comes from a study of beta chain features in type 1 diabetes. Study-level background: Healthy donors resembled patients in age, gender and cell yields. General observations from the study: Overrepresentation of cells with high TCR expression could result from cDNA sequencing.

Only one heparinised blood draw was taken per donor, and its volume averaged approximately 0.11 L. Between the trimmed V and J ends, which lost 8 bases and 6 bases, there was a span of 13 bases. Germline CDR1 is SNHLY and CDR2 is FYNNEI. The CDR3 length is 12 residues. The authors reverse transcribed all of the isolated RNA, so sequencing captured expressed TCRB transcripts. Assay used: immunoSEQ multiplex PCR; TCRdb lists only in-frame clones, some missing. The table shows 130,000 or so clones, with about 9.7% occurring only once. The source material was central memory CD4+ T cells from blood. This clonotype was sampled from a woman in her 40s in good health. The chain employs TRBV2 and TRBJ1-1, with D unclear. Here the CDR3 reads CASSGNYAEAFF. CDR3 nucleotides: TGTGCCAGCTCCGGGAATTACGCTGAAGCTTTCTTT. The whole variable domain, remainder taken from reference TRBV2 and TRBJ1-1, is EPEVTQTPSHQVTQMGQEVILRCVPISNHLYFYWYRQILGQKVEFLVSFYNNEISEKSEIFDDQFSVERPDGSNFTLKIRSTKLEDSAMYFCASSGNYAEAFFGQGTRLTVV.